A single sample is the source of the 5 T cell receptor beta chains below, sequenced in a study of liver allograft versus peripheral blood T cells (TCRdb year 2020). Notes on the research overall: The study compared the T cell receptor repertoires present in transplanted livers with the repertoires present in the peripheral blood of liver transplant recipients.

TCRdb lists the instrument as Illumina MiSeq. The raw public data were reprocessed by TCRdb itself: fastp quality trimming at Q25, MiXCR clonotype calling, in-frame beta chains only. Rows with one shared CDR3 protein collapse into an entry with the most common genes and DNA. A total of around 10,000 distinct CDR3 sequences appear in this sample, about 18% of them only once. In total, the top ten clones hold approximately 1.5% of the sample. The origin of the receptors is a human patient who had a liver transplant. Some T cells present after a transplant may be cells of the graft donor.

This clonotype is labeled as medium-sized. This chain links TRBV27 with TRBJ1-1, with D hard to call. The CDR3 contains 13 residues. V lost 8 bases and J lost 5, with 15 bases in between. Germline V gene lookup returns CDR1 MNHEY and CDR2 SMNVEV (reference sequence). The CDR3 DNA reads TGTGCCAGCCCCCCCTATGCGCGGACTGAAGCTTTCTTT. This sequence encodes CASPPYARTEAFF.

This rearrangement joins TRBV25-1 to TRBJ2-5; D could derive from TRBD1 or TRBD2 (6 bases each). Trimming stripped 6 bases from V and 4 bases from J, with 12 bases between. The germline gives CDR1 MGHDK, CDR2 SYGVNS. There are 13 residues in the CDR3. CDR3 region: CASSVQGGETQYF. CDR3 nucleotide sequence: TGTGCCAGCAGCGTACAGGGAGGAGAGACCCAGTACTTC.

This clonotype was counted only a few times. V usage is TRBV6-5 and J usage is TRBJ2-5; possible D gene TRBD1, 5 bases. Germline values: CDR1 MNHEY, CDR2 SVGAGI. Trimming cost V 6 bases and J 4 bases, with 9 bases left between them. This CDR3 is built from 12 residues. The CDR3 nucleotides read TGTGCCAGCAGGGGGCCCCGAGAGACCCAGTACTTC. It is translated as CASRGPRETQYF.

In its sample, this clonotype ranks as medium-sized (0.01 to 0.1%). This chain uses TRBV6-5 with TRBJ1-4, with D perhaps matching TRBD1 (6 bases). Germline V gives CDR1 MNHEY, CDR2 SVGAGI. Trimming shortened V by 6 bases and J by 12 bases, and 14 bases separated the two germline ends. CDR3 length equals 12 residues. CDR3 amino acids: CASRATGSQLFF. CDR3 coding DNA: TGTGCCAGCAGGGCAACAGGGAGTCAACTGTTTTTT.

This CDR3 reads CASSGGVLGGGANVLTF. In DNA form, the CDR3 reads TGTGCCAGCAGTGGTGGAGTACTGGGTGGTGGGGCCAACGTCCTGACTTTC. V is TRBV2 and J is TRBJ2-6; no clear D. Trimming removed 4 bases at V and 3 bases at J, with 16 bases between. This CDR3 has 17 residues. Germline V gives CDR1 SNHLY, CDR2 FYNNEI.